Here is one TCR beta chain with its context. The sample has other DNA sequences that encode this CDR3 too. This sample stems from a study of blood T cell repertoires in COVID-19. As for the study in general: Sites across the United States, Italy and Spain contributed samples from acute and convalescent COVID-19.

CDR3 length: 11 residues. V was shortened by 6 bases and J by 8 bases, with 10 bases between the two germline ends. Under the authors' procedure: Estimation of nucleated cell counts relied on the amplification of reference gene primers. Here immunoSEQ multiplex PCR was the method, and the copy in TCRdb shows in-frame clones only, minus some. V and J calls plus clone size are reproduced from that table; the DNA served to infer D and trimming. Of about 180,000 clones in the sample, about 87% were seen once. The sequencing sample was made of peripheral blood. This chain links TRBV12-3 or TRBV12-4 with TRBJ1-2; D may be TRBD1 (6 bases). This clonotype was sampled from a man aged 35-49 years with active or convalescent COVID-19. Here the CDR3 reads CASRGGRGYTF. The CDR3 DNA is TGTGCCAGCAGGGGGGGGCGGGGCTACACCTTC.